One and the same sample provided the 7 T cell receptor beta chains below, sequenced in a study of radiation and T cells in renal cell carcinoma. The data were produced by immunoSEQ multiplex PCR, yet TCRdb's version contains in-frame clones alone and is incomplete. The repertoire holds approximately 140,000 clones, 88% seen once, with about 4% in the top ten. Documented time point: baseline pretreatment blood. Treatment described: 15 Gy SBRT to primary tumor, nephrectomy 4 weeks later. The material was blood, obtained from a patient whose treatment included radiotherapy and nephrectomy. The origin of the receptors is a woman in her sixties or seventies with renal cell carcinoma.

The V and J genes are TRBV4-3 and TRBJ1-1; D is unresolved. The CDR3 is made up of 13 amino acids. CDR1 and CDR2 from the germline V gene are LGHNA and YSLEER. With 0 bases removed from V and 11 bases from J, the gap between germline ends came to 13 bases. This CDR3 reads CASSQDAGRPAFF. The CDR3, as DNA: TGCGCCAGCAGCCAAGATGCAGGCAGACCTGCTTTCTTT.

The chain couples TRBV5-4 to TRBJ2-7; 7 nucleotides line up with TRBD1. The CDR3 loop spans 15 amino acids. J gave up 4 bases and V 0 bases, and 7 bases lay outside the gene matches. The V gene's germline CDR1 is SGHNT and CDR2 YYREEE (reference sequence). In nucleotides, the CDR3 is TGTGCCAGCAGCTTGGGAGGGACAGAGTCTTACGAGCAGTACTTC. Its translation is CASSLGGTESYEQYF.

The rearrangement uses TRBV5-5 and TRBJ2-2, with 7 bases fitting TRBD1. Per germline, CDR1 SGHKS and CDR2 YYEKEE (reference sequence). V lost 3 bases to trimming and J lost 4 bases; unmatched junction nucleotides: 6. The CDR3 has 15 amino acids. The CDR3, as DNA: TGTGCCAGCAGCTCACTGACAGGGCGCACCGGGGAGCTGTTTTTT. As protein: CASSSLTGRTGELFF. Full variable domain (outside the CDR3, taken from reference TRBV5-5 and TRBJ2-2): DAGVTQSPTHLIKTRGQQVTLRCSPISGHKSVSWYQQVLGQGPQFIFQYYEKEERGRGNFPDRFSARQFPNYSSELNVNALLLGDSALYLCASSSLTGRTGELFFGEGSRLTVL.

This chain uses TRBV27 with TRBJ2-7; D unresolved. The CDR3 spans 13 residues. V gave up 3 bases and J gave up 2 bases, with 8 bases separating them. CDR1 and CDR2 from the germline V gene are MNHEY and SMNVEV (reference sequence). The CDR3 bases are TGTGCCAGCAGTTTCCGACCTACCTACGAGCAGTACTTC. As protein: CASSFRPTYEQYF.

The V and J genes are TRBV7-9 and TRBJ1-4, with D tentatively TRBD1 (6 bases). Germline lookup yields CDR1 SEHNR and CDR2 FQNEAQ (reference sequence). V shed 5 bases and J shed 0 bases, with 10 bases lying between them. The CDR3 runs 15 residues. The CDR3 sequence is CASSGRGSTNEKLFF. The DNA of the CDR3 is TGTGCCAGCAGCGGCAGGGGATCAACTAATGAAAAACTGTTTTTT. The full variable domain, rest sourced from reference TRBV7-9 and TRBJ1-4, is DTGVSQNPRHKITKRGQNVTFRCDPISEHNRLYWYRQTLGQGPEFLTYFQNEAQLEKSRLLSDRFSAERPKGSFSTLEIQRTEQGDSAMYLCASSGRGSTNEKLFFGSGTQLSVL.

The chain couples TRBV11-2 to TRBJ2-1; 7 bases line up with TRBD1. The germline gives CDR1 SGHAT, CDR2 FQNNGV. Trimming took 6 bases from V and 5 from J; bases not matched to a gene: 10. CDR3 size: 15 residues. The CDR3 DNA reads as TGTGCCAGCAGAGCGCTGGGACAGCATGACAATGAGCAGTTCTTC. As protein: CASRALGQHDNEQFF.

This sequence joins TRBV7-2 and TRBJ1-1, with TRBD1 matching 8 bases. J lost 5 bases, V lost 3 bases, and 20 bases had no gene match. CDR1 and CDR2 (germline): SGHTA, FQGNSA. The CDR3 contains 19 residues. The CDR3 spells CASSFTVPGQERGGTEAFF. The CDR3 DNA follows: TGTGCCAGCAGCTTCACAGTCCCGGGACAGGAACGAGGAGGGACTGAAGCTTTCTTT. The entire variable domain, with the rest obtained from reference TRBV7-2 and TRBJ1-1, is as follows: GAGVSQSPSNKVTEKGKDVELRCDPISGHTALYWYRQSLGQGLEFLIYFQGNSAPDKSGLPSDRFSAERTGGSVSTLTIQRTQQEDSAVYLCASSFTVPGQERGGTEAFFGQGTRLTVV.